Below are 27 T cell receptor beta chains sequenced from a single sample in a study of blood T cells in healthy people across ages. Sample-barcoded 5' priming and a J-beta primer mix drove a second PCR of roughly 7 to 11 cycles. TCRdb called the 5' RACE reads again in MiXCR, with one record for every CDR3 protein. Of 630,000 or so distinct CDR3 sequences in the sample, about 30% were seen once. Sample: blood. These receptors came from a woman older than 75 in good health.

This chain connects TRBV6-2 or TRBV6-3 to TRBJ1-5; D possibly corresponds to TRBD1 (6 bases). V dropped 4 bases and J dropped 2 bases, with 15 bases sitting between them. Germline V lookup: CDR1 MNHEY, CDR2 SVGEGT. This CDR3 has 16 amino acids. The CDR3 sequence is CASSWYREWGNQPQHF. The CDR3 nucleotides are TGTGCCAGCAGTTGGTACAGGGAGTGGGGCAATCAGCCCCAGCATTTT.

In its sample, this clonotype was seen many times. J is TRBJ2-7 and V is TRBV9; D is ambiguous. The V end was cut by 0 bases, the J end by 0 bases, with 13 bases between. This CDR3 has 16 residues. CDR1 SGDLS and CDR2 YYNGEE come from the germline V gene. This chain's CDR3 is CASSVDPTGNSYEQYF. For the CDR3, the DNA is TGTGCCAGCAGCGTAGATCCAACTGGGAACTCCTACGAGCAGTACTTC.

The chain links TRBV18 to TRBJ1-1; the D is unclear. V was trimmed by 7 bases and J by 1 base, leaving 10 bases between them. Germline loops: CDR1 KGHSH, CDR2 LQKENI. The CDR3 runs to 13 residues. DNA of the CDR3: TGTGCCAGCTTATCCCAGGAGAACACTGAAGCTTTCTTT. Its protein is CASLSQENTEAFF.

The chain employs TRBV20-1 and TRBJ1-1, with D maybe TRBD1 (5 bases). Germline CDR1 reads DFQATT; CDR2 reads SNEGSKA (reference sequence). The CDR3 loop spans 12 amino acids. V gave up 1 base and J gave up 11 bases, with 14 bases separating them. The CDR3 nucleotides are TGCAGTGCTAGAGGGGTCGAGGGGCTCGCTTTCTTT. Residues: CSARGVEGLAFF.

To note about this clonotype: A much larger clone differs by one base, so this may be a read error. The gene calls are TRBV6-6 and TRBJ1-4; D is possibly TRBD1 (6 bases). This CDR3 is built from 14 residues. Germline values: CDR1 MNHNY, CDR2 SVGAGI (reference sequence). The CDR3 sequence is CATWGQGTNERLFF. Here the CDR3 DNA reads TGTGCCACCTGGGGGCAGGGAACTAATGAAAGACTGTTTTTT.

The sample holds many counts of this clonotype. The chain couples TRBV27 to TRBJ1-2; the match to TRBD1 covers 8 bases. This CDR3 contains 14 residues. With V trimmed by 5 bases and J by 8 bases, 10 bases remained unmatched. Germline lookup yields CDR1 MNHEY and CDR2 SMNVEV (reference sequence). The CDR3 loop is CASSPRQGAGGYTF. Here the CDR3 DNA reads TGTGCCAGCAGTCCCCGCCAGGGGGCGGGCGGCTACACCTTC.

This clonotype occurred many times. This chain links TRBV7-9 with TRBJ2-1, with TRBD2 matching over 8 bases. This CDR3 has 16 residues. CDR1 and CDR2 (germline): SEHNR, FQNEAQ (reference sequence). The V segment lost 3 bases and the J segment 4 bases; nucleotides outside the gene matches: 8. Here the CDR3 DNA reads TGTGCCAGCAGCTTTGGTGGCGGGGGGAATTACAATGAGCAGTTCTTC. Protein sequence: CASSFGGGGNYNEQFF.

The chain employs TRBV6-1 and TRBJ1-5; D is perhaps TRBD1 (5 bases). The V end lost 6 bases, the J end lost 0 bases, and 15 bases lay between the germline ends. Germline-derived CDR1 and CDR2 are MNHNS and SASEGT. CDR3 length equals 16 residues. This CDR3 is CASRGSGGYSNQPQHF. Here the CDR3 DNA reads TGTGCCAGCAGGGGAAGCGGGGGGTATAGCAATCAGCCCCAGCATTTT.

Notes on this clonotype: A single base separates this from a much larger clone, so it may be a read error. This chain links TRBV20-1 with TRBJ2-1, with 10 bases lining up with TRBD1. The CDR3 contains 14 residues. With V trimmed by 6 bases and J by 8 bases, 10 bases remained unmatched. Germline loops: CDR1 DFQATT, CDR2 SNEGSKA (reference sequence). CDR3 sequence (DNA): TGCAGTGCCGAGGGACAGGGGAGTCGGGATGAGCAGTTCTTC. This translates into CSAEGQGSRDEQFF.

Many counts were recorded for this clonotype. This chain connects TRBV5-6 to TRBJ2-3; no clear D. From germline, CDR1 is SGHDT and CDR2 YYEEEE. The germline V and J ends were trimmed by 0 bases and 2 bases, with 4 bases remaining between them. The CDR3 extends over 13 amino acids. The CDR3 region has the DNA TGTGCCAGCAGCTTGGGATACACAGATACGCAGTATTTT. It translates to CASSLGYTDTQYF.

This clonotype was seen many times. V gene TRBV2 combines with J gene TRBJ1-2; 7 nucleotides match TRBD1. This CDR3 region has 12 residues. V lost 9 bases and J lost 4; bases outside the gene matches: 5. The germline gives CDR1 SNHLY, CDR2 FYNNEI. The CDR3 spells CARRQGIYGYTF. CDR3 bases: TGTGCCAGAAGACAGGGAATCTATGGCTACACCTTC.

This sequence joins TRBV12-3 or TRBV12-4 and TRBJ1-2, with unresolved D. Trimming left V 2 bases short and J 5 bases short, with 12 bases between. The CDR3 contains 14 residues. The CDR3 loop is CASSLIEGAYGYTF. CDR3 bases: TGTGCCAGCAGTTTAATCGAGGGAGCGTATGGCTACACCTTC.

This clonotype was seen ten or more times. The chain couples TRBV5-5 to TRBJ2-7, with no clear D. The CDR3 has 14 amino acids. Germline V gene sequence: CDR1 SGHKS, CDR2 YYEKEE (reference sequence). The V end was cut by 1 base, the J end by 0 bases, with 8 bases between. CDR3 sequence reads: CASSLNQPSYEQYF. The CDR3 DNA sequence: TGTGCCAGCAGCTTGAACCAGCCCTCCTACGAGCAGTACTTC.

This clonotype was recorded at least ten times. The chain combines TRBV12-3 or TRBV12-4 with TRBJ1-6, with TRBD1 as a possible D gene (5 bases). The CDR3 contains 15 residues. Between the trimmed V and J ends, which lost 2 bases and 7 bases, there was a span of 12 bases. CDR3 amino acids: CASSLTTEVNSPLHF. The CDR3 DNA sequence: TGTGCCAGCAGTTTAACGACAGAAGTGAATTCACCCCTCCACTTT.

This clonotype appeared a single time. The chain joins TRBV15 to TRBJ2-7; unclear D gene. The J call may be mistaken, given a closer DNA end match to TRBJ2-1. CDR3 length: 14 residues. Per the germline V gene, CDR1 is LNHNV and CDR2 is YYDKDF (reference sequence). CDR3 amino acids: CATSRDRSSYEQFF. The CDR3 nucleotides are TGTGCCACCAGCAGAGACAGGTCCTCCTACGAGCAGTTCTTC.

This clonotype was seen repeatedly, ten times or more. As DNA, the CDR3 is TGCAGCGTTGCGTCAGGGACAGGGGATCTCGAGCAGTACTTC. This translates into CSVASGTGDLEQYF. The chain recombines TRBV29-1 with TRBJ2-7; TRBD1 matches at 10 bases. Germline CDR1 SQVTM, CDR2 ANQGSEA. V shed 4 bases and J 6 bases; nucleotides not matched to a gene: 9. The CDR3 runs to 14 residues.

The chain is built from TRBV19 and TRBJ2-5, with TRBD2 as a possible D gene (6 bases). The CDR3 covers 12 residues. Deletions cut 5 bases from V and 5 bases from J, with 9 bases between. Per the germline V gene, CDR1 is LNHDA and CDR2 is SQIVND (reference sequence). The CDR3 DNA reads TGTGCCAGTAGTGTAGCGGAGGAGACCCAGTACTTC. The encoded protein is CASSVAEETQYF.

This clonotype was observed a handful of times. The J gene is TRBJ2-1, the V gene TRBV6-4; TRBD2 matches 10 bases. CDR1 and CDR2 (germline): MRHNA, SNTAGT. J was trimmed by 4 bases and V by 4 bases; bases with no gene match: 7. The CDR3 is 16 residues long. The CDR3 nucleotides read TGTGCCAGCAGTGCCACAAGCGGGGGGGCATACAATGAGCAGTTCTTC. It encodes CASSATSGGAYNEQFF.

The genes are TRBV19 and TRBJ1-5, with D possibly TRBD1 on 5 matching bases. V shed 6 bases and J shed 6 bases, with 15 bases lying between them. Germline V lookup: CDR1 LNHDA, CDR2 SQIVND (reference sequence). The CDR3 spans 14 residues. The CDR3 spells CASSPQGVAQPQHF. The CDR3 DNA reads as TGTGCCAGTAGCCCGCAGGGCGTCGCTCAGCCCCAGCATTTT.

This sequence joins TRBV7-2 and TRBJ1-1, with D uncertain. Germline values: CDR1 SGHTA, CDR2 FQGNSA. The CDR3 sequence is 11 residues long. V gave up 9 bases and J gave up 12 bases, with 17 bases separating them. The CDR3 nucleotides read TGTGCCAGTGGCGCCGTCACAGCGACTTTCTTT. It codes for CASGAVTATFF. Looking up the rest from reference TRBV7-2 and TRBJ1-1 gives the full variable domain: GAGVSQSPSNKVTEKGKDVELRCDPISGHTALYWYRQSLGQGLEFLIYFQGNSAPDKSGLPSDRFSAERTGGSVSTLTIQRTQQEDSAVYLCASGAVTATFFGQGTRLTVV.

In its sample, this clonotype was seen a few times. V gene TRBV27 combines with J gene TRBJ1-1; TRBD1 aligns across 11 bases. The junction had 6 bases not matched to a gene; V was cut back by 5 bases and J by 4 bases. The CDR3 has 15 residues. The germline gives CDR1 MNHEY, CDR2 SMNVEV (reference sequence). CDR3 in amino acids: CASSPRDRGGTEAFF. The CDR3 DNA sequence: TGTGCCAGCAGTCCACGGGACAGGGGGGGCACTGAAGCTTTCTTT.

In the case of this clonotype: A single base separates this from a much larger clone, so it may be a read error. The chain joins TRBV12-3 or TRBV12-4 to TRBJ2-5, with 7 bases identical to TRBD1. The CDR3 is made up of 14 amino acids. V trimming: 7 bases; J trimming: 11 bases; junction bases outside the gene matches: 16. In nucleotides, the CDR3 is TGTGCCAGCAAGGGACAGCATAGTAACAATGAGCAGTACTTC. This gives the protein CASKGQHSNNEQYF.

This clonotype was seen at least ten times. J is TRBJ1-2 and V is TRBV9, with 10 bases aligning to TRBD1. The CDR3 loop spans 15 amino acids. Germline values: CDR1 SGDLS, CDR2 YYNGEE. The trim removed 3 bases at V and 3 bases at J, leaving 5 bases unmatched. CDR3 nucleotide sequence: TGTGCCAGCAGCGCCTCCGGGACAGGGGACTATGGCTACACCTTC. Amino acid sequence: CASSASGTGDYGYTF.

This clonotype was counted many times. The chain couples TRBV5-1 to TRBJ1-1; possible D gene TRBD1, 5 bases. V was clipped by 3 bases and J by 1 base, with 19 bases between them. CDR1 and CDR2 (germline): SGHRS, YFSETQ. The CDR3 length is 17 residues. CDR3 DNA sequence: TGCGCCAGCAGCTCTTCCGGGACCACCAAGGGGAACACTGAAGCTTTCTTT. It yields the protein CASSSSGTTKGNTEAFF.

A remark on this clonotype: One junction end disagrees with the germline gene, perhaps due to a read error. DNA for the CDR3: TGTGCCAGCTCACCGGGTCCCCGCGATGAAAAACGGTTTTTT. Translation gives CASSPGPRDEKRFF. This chain joins TRBV18 and TRBJ1-4, with unresolved D. Germline V CDR1 and CDR2: KGHSH, LQKENI. The CDR3 extends over 14 amino acids. Filled out from reference TRBV18 and TRBJ1-4, the complete variable domain reads NAGVMQNPRHLVRRRGQEARLRCSPMKGHSHVYWYRQLPEEGLKFMVYLQKENIIDESGMPKERFSAEFPKEGPSILRIQQVVRGDSAAYFCASSPGPRDEKRFFGSGTQLSVL.

This clonotype was counted between two and nine times. The chain joins TRBV6-2 or TRBV6-3 to TRBJ1-1, with 9 bases matching TRBD1. The germline gives CDR1 MNHEY, CDR2 SVGEGT. The CDR3 length is 15 residues. Unmatched junction bases numbered 10, after V lost 6 bases and J lost 5 bases. DNA of the CDR3: TGTGCCAGCAGACCTACAGGGGGCCTGGGAACTGAAGCTTTCTTT. This translates into CASRPTGGLGTEAFF.

The chain recombines TRBV5-6 with TRBJ1-5; no clear D gene. This CDR3 is built from 16 residues. Germline CDR1 and CDR2: SGHDT and YYEEEE. V lost 6 bases, J lost 8 bases, and 24 bases lay in between. The CDR3 nucleotides read TGTGCCAGCAACCTCAAGGAGAATCTCTTACGGGAGCCCCAGCATTTT. Translation: CASNLKENLLREPQHF. The full variable domain, with the rest looked up from reference TRBV5-6 and TRBJ1-5, is DAGVTQSPTHLIKTRGQQVTLRCSPKSGHDTVSWYQQALGQGPQFIFQYYEEEERQRGNFPDRFSGHQFPNYSSELNVNALLLGDSALYLCASNLKENLLREPQHFGDGTRLSIL.